A few counts support the clone carrying this TCR beta chain. This entry comes from a study of post-analysis software for immune sequencing data. Study at large: As for disease course, relapsing-remitting, secondary progressive and progressive-relapsing multiple sclerosis were all included.

Unique molecular identifiers were carried by the TCR beta cDNA libraries. From the PCR reads, TCRdb called clonotypes with MiXCR, one entry per CDR3 protein. The table shows hundreds of thousands of distinct CDR3 sequences, with 55% to 60% occurring only once. The source of this sequence is a girl aged 2-10 years with multiple sclerosis. The sequenced material came from blood.

CDR3 region: CASSFRGVSQETQYF. The CDR3 DNA sequence: TGCGCCAGCAGCTTTAGGGGCGTATCACAAGAGACCCAGTACTTC. The genes are TRBV5-1 and TRBJ2-5; D is perhaps TRBD1 (5 bases). The ends were cut back, 2 bases at V and 2 bases at J, with 13 bases in the middle. Germline assignment: CDR1 SGHRS and CDR2 YFSETQ. The CDR3 covers 15 residues.